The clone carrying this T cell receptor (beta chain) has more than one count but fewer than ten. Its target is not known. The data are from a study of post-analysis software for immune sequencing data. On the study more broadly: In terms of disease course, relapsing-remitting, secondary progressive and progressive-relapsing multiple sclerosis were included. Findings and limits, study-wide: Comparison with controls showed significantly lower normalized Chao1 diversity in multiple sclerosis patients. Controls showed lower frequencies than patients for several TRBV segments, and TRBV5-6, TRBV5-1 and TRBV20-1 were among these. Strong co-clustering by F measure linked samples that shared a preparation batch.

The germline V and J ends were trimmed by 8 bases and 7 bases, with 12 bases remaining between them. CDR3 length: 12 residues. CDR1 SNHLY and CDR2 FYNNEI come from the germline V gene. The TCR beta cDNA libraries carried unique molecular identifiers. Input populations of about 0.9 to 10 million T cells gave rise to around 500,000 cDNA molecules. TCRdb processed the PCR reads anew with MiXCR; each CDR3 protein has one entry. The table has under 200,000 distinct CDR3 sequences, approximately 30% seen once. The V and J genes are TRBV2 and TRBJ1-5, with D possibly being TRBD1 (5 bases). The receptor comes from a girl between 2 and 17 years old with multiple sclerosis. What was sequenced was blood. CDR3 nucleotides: TGTGCCAGCCGGGACCTCGGCCAGCCCCAGCATTTT. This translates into CASRDLGQPQHF. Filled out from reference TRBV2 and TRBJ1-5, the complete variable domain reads EPEVTQTPSHQVTQMGQEVILRCVPISNHLYFYWYRQILGQKVEFLVSFYNNEISEKSEIFDDQFSVERPDGSNFTLKIRSTKLEDSAMYFCASRDLGQPQHFGDGTRLSIL.